Below, 15 T cell receptor beta chains from the same sample are listed, as sequenced in a study of beta chain features in type 1 diabetes. The antigens these receptors bind are not known. Of the isolated RNA, all was reverse transcribed, and so the sequenced material was expressed TCRB transcripts. Data came from immunoSEQ multiplex PCR; TCRdb stores just in-frame clones and leaves some out. This table has about 650,000 clones, about an eighth appearing once. Points from the study as a whole: In all four CD4+ subsets, TCRB CDR3 length was significantly, moderately reduced in type 1 diabetes.

The sequencing sample was made of naive CD4+ T cells from blood. The receptors stem from a man in his thirties or forties with type 1 diabetes.

The sample holds a few counts of this clone. This chain links TRBV5-1 with TRBJ2-7; the D gene is possibly TRBD2 (6 bases). Germline loops: CDR1 SGHRS, CDR2 YFSETQ. The CDR3 contains 12 residues. With 5 bases removed from V and 5 bases from J, the gap between germline ends came to 11 bases. The CDR3 protein is CASSLQRDEQYF. CDR3 nucleotide sequence: TGCGCCAGCAGTCTCCAGCGGGACGAGCAGTACTTC.

Only a few counts were recorded for this clone. The rearrangement links TRBV11-2 to TRBJ1-2; D gene uncertain. Germline V gene sequence: CDR1 SGHAT, CDR2 FQNNGV. The V gene lost 5 bases and the J gene lost 6 bases, with 13 bases spanning the gap. The CDR3 covers 13 residues. CDR3: CASSPRDSDGYTF. In DNA form, the CDR3 reads TGTGCCAGCAGCCCGAGGGATTCGGATGGCTACACCTTC.

This clone was seen only a few times. The genes are TRBV2 and TRBJ2-6; D perhaps matches TRBD2 (6 bases). Germline CDR1 is SNHLY and CDR2 is FYNNEI. V gave up 4 bases and J gave up 1 base, with 14 bases separating them. This CDR3 is 17 amino acids long. In nucleotides, the CDR3 is TGTGCCAGCAGTGGGACTACCCAGATATCTGGGGCCAACGTCCTGACTTTC. It encodes CASSGTTQISGANVLTF.

This clone was counted between two and nine times. The chain recombines TRBV6-5 with TRBJ2-7, with D possibly TRBD2 on 6 matching bases. Germline-derived CDR1 and CDR2 are MNHEY and SVGAGI. Trimming cost V 8 bases and J 2 bases, with 16 bases left between them. The CDR3 runs to 14 residues. The CDR3 nucleotides are TGTGCCAGCCGTGACACCTCGGGGGCCTACGAGCAGTACTTC. Translation: CASRDTSGAYEQYF.

This clone has more than one count but fewer than ten. This chain links TRBV27 with TRBJ1-3; 10 bases line up with TRBD1. This CDR3 is 16 amino acids long. Germline lookup yields CDR1 MNHEY and CDR2 SMNVEV (reference sequence). The ends lost 3 bases at V and 3 bases at J; junction bases unmatched: 5. CDR3 loop: CASSFAGQGNGNTIYF. As DNA, the CDR3 is TGTGCCAGCAGTTTCGCGGGACAGGGGAATGGAAACACCATATATTTT.

A few counts support this clone. V usage is TRBV9 and J usage is TRBJ2-7; 7 bases align to TRBD1. CDR1 SGDLS and CDR2 YYNGEE come from the germline V gene. The V gene end was trimmed by 0 bases and the J gene end by 2 bases; junction bases not matched to a gene: 5. The CDR3 spans 15 residues. CDR3 bases: TGTGCCAGCAGCGTAGTGGGGACAGCGACCTACGAGCAGTACTTC. It yields the protein CASSVVGTATYEQYF.

This clone was observed a handful of times. V usage is TRBV9 and J usage is TRBJ1-6, with D perhaps TRBD1 (6 bases). In germline, CDR1 is SGDLS, CDR2 YYNGEE. This CDR3 is built from 18 residues. V dropped 4 bases and J dropped 8 bases, with 25 bases sitting between them. The CDR3 region is CASSITAGEGSSYSPLHF. CDR3 nucleotide sequence: TGTGCCAGCAGCATCACAGCAGGGGAAGGATCTTCTTATTCACCCCTCCACTTT.

This clone has just a few counts. The chain recombines TRBV29-1 with TRBJ2-3, with D hard to call. V was shortened by 4 bases and J by 0 bases, with 11 bases between the two germline ends. CDR3 size: 14 residues. Germline V gene data show CDR1 as SQVTM and CDR2 as ANQGSEA. The CDR3 reads CSVGVGSSTDTQYF. CDR3 sequence (DNA): TGCAGCGTTGGGGTCGGATCTAGCACAGATACGCAGTATTTT.

This clone was detected a few times. The chain has TRBV27 and TRBJ2-7, with 7 bases aligning to TRBD1. The CDR3 has 15 residues. V lost 5 bases to trimming and J lost 3 bases; unmatched junction nucleotides: 10. Germline CDR1 MNHEY, CDR2 SMNVEV (reference sequence). CDR3 nucleotides: TGTGCCAGCAGTACCCGACAGGGCCCTTTCTACGAGCAGTACTTC. Residues: CASSTRQGPFYEQYF.

V gene TRBV2 combines with J gene TRBJ1-2; D is ambiguous. The CDR3 spans 12 residues. Germline CDR1 is SNHLY and CDR2 is FYNNEI. Trimming left V 5 bases short and J 0 bases short, with 4 bases between. This CDR3 reads CASSTTNYGYTF. The CDR3 nucleotides read TGTGCCAGCAGTACCACTAACTATGGCTACACCTTC.

The rearrangement joins TRBV7-2 to TRBJ1-6; no clear D gene. Germline lookup yields CDR1 SGHTA and CDR2 FQGNSA. This CDR3 spans 12 amino acids. Trimming took 5 bases from V and 12 from J, leaving 11 bases between them. CDR3 bases: TGTGCCAGCAGCACTGCCAATGGACCCCTCCACTTT. Translated: CASSTANGPLHF.

This chain links TRBV5-1 with TRBJ2-3, with D tentatively TRBD1 or TRBD2 (5 bases each). The CDR3 extends over 16 amino acids. In germline, CDR1 is SGHRS, CDR2 YFSETQ. V was clipped by 4 bases and J by 0 bases, with 15 bases between them. CDR3 nucleotides: TGCGCCAGCAGCCCAGGTATAGGGACCAGCACAGATACGCAGTATTTT. It yields the protein CASSPGIGTSTDTQYF.

CDR3 amino acids: CAWEALAAGNTIYF. The CDR3 DNA is TGTGCCTGGGAGGCGCTAGCGGCTGGAAACACCATATATTTT. V usage is TRBV30 and J usage is TRBJ1-3; unclear D gene. The V and J ends lost 5 bases and 2 bases respectively, with 13 bases between them. This CDR3 region has 14 residues. The V gene's germline CDR1 is GTSNPN and CDR2 SVGIG (reference sequence). Drawing the rest from reference TRBV30 and TRBJ1-3, the complete variable domain is SQTIHQWPATLVQPVGSPLSLECTVEGTSNPNLYWYRQAAGRGLQLLFYSVGIGQISSEVPQNLSASRPQDRQFILSSKKLLLSDSGFYLCAWEALAAGNTIYFGEGSWLTVV.

The count of this clone is one. The chain links TRBV2 to TRBJ1-4; TRBD1 agrees at 7 bases. Germline CDR1 reads SNHLY; CDR2 reads FYNNEI. This CDR3 contains 16 residues. V dropped 4 bases and J dropped 5; count of bases not matched to a gene: 10. Here the CDR3 DNA reads TGTGCCAGCAGTGGACAGGGTCGAGCCTCCAATGAAAAACTGTTTTTT. It translates to CASSGQGRASNEKLFF.

This clone occurred a few times. The CDR3, as DNA: TGTGCCAGCAGCTCGGCGTATTGGGGTGTCAACATTCAGTACTTC. This translates into CASSSAYWGVNIQYF. This chain links TRBV7-3 with TRBJ2-4; D remains ambiguous. The CDR3 length is 15 residues. The V end was cut by 4 bases, the J end by 7 bases, with 17 bases between. The germline V gene has CDR1 SGHTA and CDR2 FQGTGA.